A selection of T cell receptor beta chains follows, all from one sample in a study of blood T cell repertoires in COVID-19. TCRdb's copy holds only in-frame clones and misses some; the assay was immunoSEQ multiplex PCR. The sample holds some 120,000 clones, 65% to 85% seen once. The source material was peripheral blood. The receptors originated from a man aged 65 to 85 with acute or convalescent COVID-19. The CDR3 runs from the conserved cysteine through the conserved F or W. Fields, in order: clone size, J gene, V gene, D gene, CDR3 length, CDR3 DNA, CDR3 protein. The D gene is left open where the match is weak. A clone size is listed for some rows: how often the clone was seen (once, few, many), or a class if it is expanded.

>.|TRBJ2-2|TRBV6-5|TRBD1|16
TGTGCCAGCAGTTACGTGGGGACAGGGCGGCGCGGGGAGCTGTTTTTT
CASSYVGTGRRGELFF
>.|TRBJ2-1|TRBV10-3|.|14
TGTGCCATCAGCCTATCCGGGGGAAATAATGAGCAGTTCTTC
CAISLSGGNNEQFF
>few|TRBJ1-1|TRBV5-4|TRBD1|15
TGTGCCAGCAGCCGGGACAGATACATGAACACTGAAGCTTTCTTT
CASSRDRYMNTEAFF
>.|TRBJ2-5|TRBV30|.|13
TGTGCCTTGGGCCACAGGGGAGGAGAGACCCAGTACTTC
CALGHRGGETQYF
>once|TRBJ2-3|TRBV19|TRBD2|17
TGTGCCAGTAGTATACTAGCGGGGGGGCCAGGCACAGATACGCAGTATTTT
CASSILAGGPGTDTQYF
>.|TRBJ2-7|TRBV20-1|TRBD2|15
TGCAGTGCTAGTCTCGGACTAGCGGGGACCTACGAGCAGTACTTC
CSASLGLAGTYEQYF
>.|TRBJ2-2|TRBV19|.|14
TGTGCCAGTAGTAGCACAGGGCTTACCGGGGAGCTGTTTTTT
CASSSTGLTGELFF
>.|TRBJ1-1|TRBV7-9|.|13
TGTGCCAGCAGCTTAGCGCGCGAAACTGAAGCTTTCTTT
CASSLARETEAFF
>once|TRBJ1-2|TRBV18|TRBD1|15
TGTGCCAGCTCACTAAACGCCAGGGGGTTGGATGGCTACACCTTC
CASSLNARGLDGYTF
>few|TRBJ2-1|TRBV5-1|TRBD2|15
TGCGCCAGCAGCTTGGGAGGCGGGAGTCACAATGAGCAGTTCTTC
CASSLGGGSHNEQFF
>.|TRBJ1-4|TRBV4-1|.|15
TGCGCCAGCACCCCCTTAGCGACTATTAATGAAAAACTGTTTTTT
CASTPLATINEKLFF